This TCR beta chain is drawn from a study of T cells in tuberculosis. Overall study findings and caveats: Shorter CDR3-alpha in active tuberculosis partly drove smaller distances.

The V end was cut by 2 bases, the J end by 3 bases, with 17 bases between. The germline CDR1 and CDR2 sequences are MNHEY and SVGAGI. This CDR3 is 16 amino acids long. Method: immunoSEQ multiplex PCR; TCRdb's copy keeps in-frame clones and lacks some. Found here are 23,000 or so clones, 95% to 96% of them singletons; the top ten hold 9.4%. On this clone itself: What it binds is not known.

The material sequenced was PBMCs. This sequence joins TRBV6-5 and TRBJ2-7; no reliable D call. The source of this sequence is a donor aged 10-29 years with latent tuberculosis or without tuberculosis infection. DNA of the CDR3: TGTGCCAGCAGTTACGACAACCGCGCAGTTTACTACGAGCAGTACTTC. Translating it yields CASSYDNRAVYYEQYF.